The next 14 T cell receptor beta chains were all read from a single sample in a study of response to subunit inactivated influenza vaccine. TCRdb passed the RT-PCR reads through MiXCR, listing each CDR3 protein once. Among over 800,000 distinct CDR3 sequences, about 20% were seen once, and the ten largest hold roughly 10%. Sequences were derived from PBMCs from blood, sampled 5 to 6 days after vaccination. These receptors were taken from a man over 45 who received an inactivated influenza vaccine.

This clonotype was counted between two and nine times. The chain carries TRBV13 and TRBJ2-1; D is perhaps TRBD1 (6 bases). Germline-derived CDR1 and CDR2 are PRHDT and FYEKMQ (reference sequence). The V end lost 4 bases, the J end lost 3 bases, and 16 bases lay between the germline ends. CDR3 size: 16 residues. The CDR3 DNA reads TGTGCCAGCAGCTCGACAGGACTGGCTATCTACAATGAGCAGTTCTTC. This gives the protein CASSSTGLAIYNEQFF.

This clonotype has only a few counts. The CDR3 nucleotides are TGCGCCAGCAGCAACGACAGGAGCGAGCAGTACTTC. Its protein is CASSNDRSEQYF. The chain couples TRBV5-1 to TRBJ2-7, with D perhaps TRBD1 (6 bases). Trimming removed 4 bases from V and 6 bases from J, with 11 bases in between. Germline V gives CDR1 SGHRS, CDR2 YFSETQ. The CDR3 is 12 amino acids.

V and J are TRBV2 and TRBJ1-1; D is unclear. The CDR3 length is 12 residues. Germline lookup yields CDR1 SNHLY and CDR2 FYNNEI. Trimming cost V 4 bases and J 2 bases, with 5 bases left between them. The CDR3 spells CASSAVNTEAFF. The CDR3 DNA reads TGTGCCAGCAGTGCGGTCAACACTGAAGCTTTCTTT.

This clonotype was counted only a few times. The rearrangement uses TRBV6-5 and TRBJ1-1; the D is unclear. The CDR3 is 13 residues long. CDR1 MNHEY and CDR2 SVGAGI come from the germline V gene. V was trimmed by 2 bases and J by 10 bases, leaving 14 bases between them. This chain's CDR3 is CASSYTKQSRAFF. CDR3 in DNA: TGTGCCAGCAGTTACACTAAACAGTCTCGAGCTTTCTTT.

This clonotype has a handful of counts. V gene TRBV20-1 combines with J gene TRBJ2-7, with D possibly matching TRBD2 (7 bases). The V end was cut by 6 bases, the J end by 4 bases, with 16 bases between. This CDR3 comprises 13 residues. Germline loops: CDR1 DFQATT, CDR2 SNEGSKA (reference sequence). The CDR3 spells CSALPGGLYEQYF. The CDR3 nucleotides are TGCAGTGCCCTTCCCGGGGGGCTGTACGAGCAGTACTTC.

The genes are TRBV2 and TRBJ2-4, with TRBD2 matching 7 bases. CDR1 is SNHLY and CDR2 is FYNNEI in the germline V gene. CDR3 length equals 13 residues. J was trimmed by 13 bases and V by 0 bases; bases with no gene match: 6. CDR3 sequence: CASSEALAGEQYF. In DNA form, the CDR3 reads TGTGCCAGCAGTGAAGCCCTCGCGGGAGAACAGTACTTC. The full variable domain, in which reference TRBV2 and TRBJ2-4 provide the parts outside the CDR3, is EPEVTQTPSHQVTQMGQEVILRCVPISNHLYFYWYRQILGQKVEFLVSFYNNEISEKSEIFDDQFSVERPDGSNFTLKIRSTKLEDSAMYFCASSEALAGEQYFGAGTRLSVL.

This clonotype was counted only a few times. The chain couples TRBV5-1 to TRBJ2-5, with 7 bases that match TRBD1. V lost 3 bases and J lost 5; bases outside the gene matches: 10. This CDR3 region has 15 residues. Germline assignment: CDR1 SGHRS and CDR2 YFSETQ. DNA of the CDR3: TGCGCCAGCAGCTACTTGACAGGGTCGGACGAGACCCAGTACTTC. Its translation is CASSYLTGSDETQYF.

At least ten counts were recorded for this clonotype. The chain uses TRBV12-3 or TRBV12-4 and TRBJ2-5; D is ambiguous. V shed 1 base and J shed 5 bases, with 8 bases lying between them. The CDR3 runs to 13 residues. CDR3 sequence (DNA): TGTGCCAGCAGTTTAGGCCTTTCGGAGACCCAGTACTTC. It is translated as CASSLGLSETQYF.

This clonotype was counted between two and nine times. This chain connects TRBV20-1 to TRBJ2-4, with 11 bases identical to TRBD2. Per the germline V gene, CDR1 is DFQATT and CDR2 is SNEGSKA (reference sequence). There are 20 residues in the CDR3. The J segment lost 1 base and the V segment lost 0 bases, leaving 14 bases of the junction unmatched. Here the CDR3 reads CSAREQLAGGPSGAKNIQYF. The CDR3 DNA reads as TGCAGTGCTAGAGAACAATTAGCGGGAGGGCCCTCTGGGGCCAAAAACATTCAGTACTTC.

There are a few counts of this clonotype. The chain joins TRBV20-1 to TRBJ1-5; weak D call: TRBD1 (5 bases). The ends were cut back, 4 bases at V and 6 bases at J, with 16 bases in the middle. This CDR3 has 14 amino acids. CDR1 is DFQATT, CDR2 SNEGSKA, per germline (reference sequence). CDR3 in DNA: TGCAGTGCTACCCCAGGGCCGGGGGTTCAGCCCCAGCATTTT. As protein: CSATPGPGVQPQHF.

This clonotype was seen more than once but under ten times. The rearrangement uses TRBV4-2 and TRBJ2-5, with 9 bases identical to TRBD1. Germline loops: CDR1 LGHNA, CDR2 YNFKEQ. Trimming took 5 bases from V and 4 from J; bases not matched to a gene: 8. This CDR3 is built from 15 residues. The CDR3 spells CASSSRDRDLETQYF. The CDR3 coding sequence is TGTGCCAGCAGCAGCCGGGACAGGGATTTAGAGACCCAGTACTTC.

The J gene is TRBJ2-3, the V gene TRBV6-1, with D possibly matching TRBD1 (6 bases). Per the germline V gene, CDR1 is MNHNS and CDR2 is SASEGT. V dropped 8 bases and J dropped 8 bases, with 17 bases sitting between them. The CDR3 totals 13 residues. As DNA, the CDR3 is TGTGCCAGCGGCCCACAGGGAACTGGTACGCAGTATTTT. Translation gives CASGPQGTGTQYF.

This clonotype came up many times. The chain couples TRBV6-2 or TRBV6-3 to TRBJ2-7, with D perhaps TRBD1 or TRBD2 (6 bases each). Germline values: CDR1 MNHEY, CDR2 SVGEGT. This CDR3 is built from 14 residues. Trimming cost V 7 bases and J 1 base, with 14 bases left between them. DNA of the CDR3: TGTGCCAGCAAGGGGGGCCGATTTTCCTACGAGCAGTACTTC. Translation: CASKGGRFSYEQYF.

V gene TRBV4-3 combines with J gene TRBJ2-7; D is unclear. Germline assignment: CDR1 LGHNA and CDR2 YSLEER. V was clipped by 4 bases and J by 1 base, with 14 bases between them. This CDR3 is 15 amino acids long. CDR3 DNA sequence: TGCGCCAGCAGCCTCAAGGTTGCCGGGTCCTACGAGCAGTACTTC. Translating gives CASSLKVAGSYEQYF.